The text below deals with one T cell receptor beta chain. No antigen is known for it. Germline V gene lookup returns CDR1 MGHRA and CDR2 YSYEKL. The CDR3 is 15 amino acids. Trimming shortened V by 2 bases and J by 7 bases, and 18 bases separated the two germline ends. This record comes from a study of T cell responses to AZD1222 COVID-19 vaccine. Findings and limits, study-wide: White British ancestry dominated among donors, who included more females, and clonal diversity was possibly underestimated. Spike-wide vaccine-associated CD4 TCRs dominated at 160-218 and 743-854.

Method: immunoSEQ multiplex PCR; TCRdb's copy keeps in-frame clones and lacks some. The sample holds about 150,000 clones, approximately 90% seen once. The chain combines TRBV4-1 with TRBJ2-7, with unresolved D. This receptor was identified in an adult who had recovered from COVID-19. Sequencing used peripheral blood, obtained after recovery from COVID-19. CDR3 sequence: CASSQLPSNTWEQYF. CDR3 DNA: TGCGCCAGCAGCCAACTTCCCTCCAACACTTGGGAGCAGTACTTC.